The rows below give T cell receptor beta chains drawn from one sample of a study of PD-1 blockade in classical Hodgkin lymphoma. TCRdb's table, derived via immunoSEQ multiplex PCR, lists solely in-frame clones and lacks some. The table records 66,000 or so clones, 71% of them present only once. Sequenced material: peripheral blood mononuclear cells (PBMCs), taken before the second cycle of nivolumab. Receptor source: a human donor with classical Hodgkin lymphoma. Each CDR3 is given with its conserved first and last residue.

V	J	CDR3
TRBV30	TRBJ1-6	CAWTVFPSYNSPLHF
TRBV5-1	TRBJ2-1	CASSSDGSYNEQFF
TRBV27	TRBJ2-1	CASSSSLAGEQFF
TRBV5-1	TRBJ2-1	CASTGDAIYNEQFF
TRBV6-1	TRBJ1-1	CASSEGMDRGQENTEAFF
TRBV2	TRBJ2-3	CASSLLAGPNTQYF
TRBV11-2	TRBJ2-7	CASSFGTGTYEQYF
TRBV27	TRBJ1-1	CASSLGPRMNTEAFF
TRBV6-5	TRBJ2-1	CASSKSSYNEQFF
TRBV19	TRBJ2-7	CASSIVQGSEQYF
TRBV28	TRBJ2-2	CASRTDPGELFF
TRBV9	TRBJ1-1	CASSVSPGNTEAFF
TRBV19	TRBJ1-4	CASRGNEKLFF
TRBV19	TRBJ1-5	CASSGTRHLGGGNQPQHF
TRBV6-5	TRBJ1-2	CASSSELNYGYTF
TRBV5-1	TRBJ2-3	CASSPNGPPDRDTQYF
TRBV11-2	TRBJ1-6	CASRVKAESPLHF
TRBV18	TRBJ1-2	CASSPLGETNYGYTF
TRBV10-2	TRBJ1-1	CASSGFKDRGNTEAFF
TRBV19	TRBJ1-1	CASSRGTAGVAFF
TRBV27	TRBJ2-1	CASSSTGGRVSYNEQFF